The 10 T cell receptor beta chains below were found in one sample sequenced in a study of cytotoxic CD8 clonotypes in ibrutinib-treated CLL. Clones were sequenced by immunoSEQ multiplex PCR, and TCRdb holds only the in-frame ones, with some missing. Of about 11,000 clones listed, 75% to 85% are singletons. The material was PBMCs, obtained at disease progression, from a patient treated with ibrutinib. The source is a human donor with chronic lymphocytic leukemia.

This rearrangement joins TRBV27 to TRBJ2-7; TRBD1 agrees at 10 bases. The germline V gene encodes CDR1 MNHEY and CDR2 SMNVEV (reference sequence). After removal of 6 bases from V and 4 bases from J, the junction contained 9 bases not matched to a gene. The CDR3 sequence is 15 residues long. CDR3 nucleotide sequence: TGTGCCAGCAGGTACCGGGACAGGGGTGGGTACGAGCAGTACTTC. Its protein is CASRYRDRGGYEQYF.

The J gene is TRBJ2-7, the V gene TRBV6-5, with D possibly matching TRBD2 (5 bases). Trimming removed 5 bases from V and 4 bases from J, with 12 bases in between. Germline V CDR1 and CDR2: MNHEY, SVGAGI. This CDR3 is 13 amino acids long. CDR3 DNA sequence: TGTGCCAGCAGTGCTAGCCAATTTTACGAGCAGTACTTC. Protein sequence: CASSASQFYEQYF.

This clone was counted a single time. The chain recombines TRBV10-1 with TRBJ1-1; D is ambiguous. CDR1 and CDR2 (germline): WNHNN, SYGVQD (reference sequence). CDR3 size: 13 residues. The ends were cut back, 6 bases at V and 0 bases at J, with 8 bases in the middle. CDR3 loop: CASSADLNTEAFF. Here the CDR3 DNA reads TGCGCCAGCAGCGCCGACCTGAACACTGAAGCTTTCTTT.

V usage is TRBV5-1 and J usage is TRBJ1-1, with 9 bases that match TRBD1. CDR3 length: 16 amino acids. CDR1 and CDR2 (germline): SGHRS, YFSETQ. Unmatched junction bases numbered 7, after V lost 0 bases and J lost 4 bases. The CDR3 spells CASSLGGQGGSTEAFF. CDR3 DNA: TGCGCCAGCAGCTTGGGGGGACAGGGAGGTAGCACTGAAGCTTTCTTT.

DNA for the CDR3: TGTGCCAGCAGTTTCGGTGGGAGCCCGACAGATACGCAGTATTTT. Residues: CASSFGGSPTDTQYF. V is TRBV28 and J is TRBJ2-3; TRBD2 is a possible D gene (5 bases). CDR3 length: 15 amino acids. From germline, CDR1 is MDHEN and CDR2 SYDVKM. Trimming pared 3 bases from V and 3 bases from J, leaving 13 bases between.

This clone is large (0.1 to 1%) by share. The J gene is TRBJ1-4, the V gene TRBV5-5; tentatively, D is TRBD1 (5 bases). The germline V gene has CDR1 SGHKS and CDR2 YYEKEE (reference sequence). This CDR3 spans 12 amino acids. Trimming took 3 bases from V and 7 from J, leaving 7 bases between them. Here the CDR3 reads CASSSGTEKLFF. The CDR3 nucleotides read TGTGCCAGCAGCTCGGGGACTGAAAAACTGTTTTTT.

This clone was counted once. The chain recombines TRBV7-9 with TRBJ2-5; 14 bases are a match to TRBD2. The CDR3 totals 13 residues. Germline V gene lookup returns CDR1 SEHNR and CDR2 FQNEAQ (reference sequence). The CDR3 protein is CQTSGGEEETQYF. The CDR3 DNA is TGTCAGACTAGCGGGGGGGAGGAAGAGACCCAGTACTTC.

The chain couples TRBV15 to TRBJ1-5; no clear D gene. V was pared by 4 bases and J by 5 bases, with 18 bases between. The CDR3 is 16 amino acids. CDR1 is LNHNV and CDR2 is YYDKDF in the germline V gene (reference sequence). The CDR3 DNA is TGTGCCACCAGCAACTTAGCTGGGGAACCTTATCAGCCCCAGCATTTT. Its protein product is CATSNLAGEPYQPQHF.

The chain carries TRBV21-1 and TRBJ2-5; the table assigns TRBD1, which was not confirmed against the DNA. TRBV21-1 is reported as a pseudogene. CDR3 length: 15 amino acids. CDR3 nucleotides: TGTGCCAGCAGCATATTACAGGGATCCGAAGAGACCCAGTACTTC. Translation: CASSILQGSEETQYF.

The rearrangement links TRBV5-1 to TRBJ2-1; D ambiguous. The CDR3 sequence is 14 residues long. Looked up from germline, CDR1 is SGHRS and CDR2 is YFSETQ. V gave up 0 bases and J gave up 6 bases, with 10 bases separating them. CDR3 in amino acids: CASSLAAISNEQFF. CDR3 bases: TGCGCCAGCAGCTTGGCGGCTATAAGCAATGAGCAGTTCTTC.